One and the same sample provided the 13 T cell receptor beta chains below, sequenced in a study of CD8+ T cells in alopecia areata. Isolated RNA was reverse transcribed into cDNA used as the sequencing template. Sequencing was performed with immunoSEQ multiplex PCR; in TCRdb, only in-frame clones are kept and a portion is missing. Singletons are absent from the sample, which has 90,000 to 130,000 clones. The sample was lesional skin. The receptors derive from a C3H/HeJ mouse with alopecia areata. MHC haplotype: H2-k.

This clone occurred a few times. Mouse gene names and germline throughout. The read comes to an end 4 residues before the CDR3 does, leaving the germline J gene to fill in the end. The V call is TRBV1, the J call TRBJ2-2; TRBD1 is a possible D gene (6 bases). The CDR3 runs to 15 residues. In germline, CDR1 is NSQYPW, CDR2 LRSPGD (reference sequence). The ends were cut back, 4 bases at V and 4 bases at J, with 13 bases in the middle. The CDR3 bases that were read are TGCACCTGCAGTGGAGACAGGCGGGGCACCGGG. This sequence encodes CTCSGDRRGTG. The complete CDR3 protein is CTCSGDRRGTGQLYF.

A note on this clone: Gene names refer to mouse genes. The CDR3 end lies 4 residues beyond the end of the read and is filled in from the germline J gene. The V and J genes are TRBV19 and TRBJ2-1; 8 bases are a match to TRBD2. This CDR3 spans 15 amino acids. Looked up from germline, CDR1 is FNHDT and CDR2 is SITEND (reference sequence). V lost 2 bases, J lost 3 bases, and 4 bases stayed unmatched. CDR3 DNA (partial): TGTGCCAGCAGTATGGAGGGGGGGCGCTATGCT. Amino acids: CASSMEGGRYA. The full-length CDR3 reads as CASSMEGGRYAEQFF.

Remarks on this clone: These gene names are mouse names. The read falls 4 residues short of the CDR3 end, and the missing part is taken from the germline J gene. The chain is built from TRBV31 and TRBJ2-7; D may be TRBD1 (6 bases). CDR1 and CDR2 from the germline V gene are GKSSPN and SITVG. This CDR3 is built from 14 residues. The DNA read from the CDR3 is TGTGCCTGGAGTCTAGATCAGGGGAGATAT. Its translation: CAWSLDQGRY. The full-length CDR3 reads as CAWSLDQGRYEQYF. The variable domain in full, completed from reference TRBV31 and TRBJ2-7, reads AQTIHQWPVAEIKAVGSPLSLGCTIKGKSSPNLYWYWQATGGTLQQLFYSITVGQVESVVQLNLSASRPKDDQFILSTEKLLLSHSGFYLCAWSLDQGRYEQYFGPGTRLTVL.

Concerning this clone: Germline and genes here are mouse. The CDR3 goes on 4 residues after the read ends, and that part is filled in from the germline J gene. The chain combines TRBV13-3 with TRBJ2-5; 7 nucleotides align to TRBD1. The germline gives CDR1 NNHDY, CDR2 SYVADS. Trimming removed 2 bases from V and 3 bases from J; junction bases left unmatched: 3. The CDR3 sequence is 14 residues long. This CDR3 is CASSDPDRQDTQYF. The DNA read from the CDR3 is TGTGCCAGCAGTGACCCGGACAGGCAAGAC.

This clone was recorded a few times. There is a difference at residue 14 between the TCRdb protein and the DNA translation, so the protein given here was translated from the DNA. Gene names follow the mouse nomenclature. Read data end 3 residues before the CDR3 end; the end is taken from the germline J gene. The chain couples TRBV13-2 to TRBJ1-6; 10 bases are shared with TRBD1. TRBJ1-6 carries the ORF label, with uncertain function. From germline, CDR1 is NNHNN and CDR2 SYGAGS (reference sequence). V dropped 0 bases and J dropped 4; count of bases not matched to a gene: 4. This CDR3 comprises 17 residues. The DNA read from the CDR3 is TGTGCCAGCGGTGATGCAGGGACAGGGGTATATAATTCGCCC. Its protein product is CASGDAGTGVYNSP. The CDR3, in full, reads CASGDAGTGVYNSPLYF.

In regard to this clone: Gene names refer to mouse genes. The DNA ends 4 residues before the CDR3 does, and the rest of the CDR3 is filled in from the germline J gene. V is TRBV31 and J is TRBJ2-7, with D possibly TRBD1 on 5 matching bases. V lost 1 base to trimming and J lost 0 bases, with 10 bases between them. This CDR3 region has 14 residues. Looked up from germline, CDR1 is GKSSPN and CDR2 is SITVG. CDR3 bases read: TGTGCCTGGAGTCATCAGGGTAGCTCCTAT. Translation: CAWSHQGSSY. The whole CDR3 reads CAWSHQGSSYEQYF.

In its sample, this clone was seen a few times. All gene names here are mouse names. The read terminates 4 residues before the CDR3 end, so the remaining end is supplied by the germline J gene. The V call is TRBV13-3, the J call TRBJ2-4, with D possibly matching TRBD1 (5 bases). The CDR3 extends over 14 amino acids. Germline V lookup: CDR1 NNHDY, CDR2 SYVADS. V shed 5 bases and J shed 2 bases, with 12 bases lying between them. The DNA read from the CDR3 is TGTGCCAGCAGCCCCGGACACATTCAAAAC. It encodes CASSPGHIQN. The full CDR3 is CASSPGHIQNTLYF.

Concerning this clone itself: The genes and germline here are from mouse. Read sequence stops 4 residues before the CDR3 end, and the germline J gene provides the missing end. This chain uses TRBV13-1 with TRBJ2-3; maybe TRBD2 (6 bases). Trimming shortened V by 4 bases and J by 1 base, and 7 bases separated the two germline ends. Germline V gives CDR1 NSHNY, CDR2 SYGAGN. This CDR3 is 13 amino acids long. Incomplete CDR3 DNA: TGTGCCAGCAGTCCTGGGGGTGCAGAA. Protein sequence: CASSPGGAE. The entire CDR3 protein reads CASSPGGAETLYF.

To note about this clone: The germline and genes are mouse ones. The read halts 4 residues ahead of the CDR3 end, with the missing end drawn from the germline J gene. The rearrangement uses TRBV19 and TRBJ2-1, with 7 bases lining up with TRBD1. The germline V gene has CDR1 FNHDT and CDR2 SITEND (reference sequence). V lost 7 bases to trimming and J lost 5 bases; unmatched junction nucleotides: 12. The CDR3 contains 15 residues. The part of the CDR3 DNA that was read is TGTGCCAGCGCACCGGCCCGGGACAGAGATGCT. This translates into CASAPARDRDA. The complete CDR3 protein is CASAPARDRDAEQFF.

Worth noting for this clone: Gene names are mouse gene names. The CDR3 reads CASSDLDRGADTEVFF. The CDR3 bases that were read are TGTGCCAGCAGTGATTTGGACAGGGGTGCCGACACA. The chain uses TRBV13-3 and TRBJ1-1; 9 nucleotides match TRBD1. The CDR3 extends 4 residues past the end of the read, so its final part is completed from the germline J gene. The CDR3 contains 16 residues. J gave up 3 bases and V 1 base, and 7 bases lay outside the gene matches. Per the germline V gene, CDR1 is NNHDY and CDR2 is SYVADS.

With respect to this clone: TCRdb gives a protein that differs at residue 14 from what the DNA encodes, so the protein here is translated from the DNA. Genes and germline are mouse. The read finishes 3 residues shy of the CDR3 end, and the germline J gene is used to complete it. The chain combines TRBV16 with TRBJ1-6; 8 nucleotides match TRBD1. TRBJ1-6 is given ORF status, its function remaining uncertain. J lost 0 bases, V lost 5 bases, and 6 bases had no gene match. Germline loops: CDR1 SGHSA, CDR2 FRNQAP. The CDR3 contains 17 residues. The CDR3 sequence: CASSPTGGSSYNSPLYF. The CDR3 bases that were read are TGTGCAAGCAGCCCCACAGGGGGGTCTTCCTATAATTCGCCC.

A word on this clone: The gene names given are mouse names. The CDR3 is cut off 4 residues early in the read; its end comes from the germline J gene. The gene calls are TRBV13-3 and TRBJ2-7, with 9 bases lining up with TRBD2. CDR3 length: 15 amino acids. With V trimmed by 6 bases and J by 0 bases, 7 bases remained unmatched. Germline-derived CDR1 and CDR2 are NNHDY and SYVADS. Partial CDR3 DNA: TGTGCCAGCAAGACTGGGGGCCCAAGCTCCTAT. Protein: CASKTGGPSSY. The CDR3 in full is CASKTGGPSSYEQYF.

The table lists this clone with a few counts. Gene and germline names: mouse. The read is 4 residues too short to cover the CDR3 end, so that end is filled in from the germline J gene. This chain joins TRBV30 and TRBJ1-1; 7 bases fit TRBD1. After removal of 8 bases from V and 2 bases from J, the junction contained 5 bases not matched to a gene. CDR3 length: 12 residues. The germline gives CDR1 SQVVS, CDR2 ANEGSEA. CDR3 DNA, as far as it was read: TGTAGTGTTACAGGGGACAACACA. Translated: CSVTGDNT. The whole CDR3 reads CSVTGDNTEVFF.